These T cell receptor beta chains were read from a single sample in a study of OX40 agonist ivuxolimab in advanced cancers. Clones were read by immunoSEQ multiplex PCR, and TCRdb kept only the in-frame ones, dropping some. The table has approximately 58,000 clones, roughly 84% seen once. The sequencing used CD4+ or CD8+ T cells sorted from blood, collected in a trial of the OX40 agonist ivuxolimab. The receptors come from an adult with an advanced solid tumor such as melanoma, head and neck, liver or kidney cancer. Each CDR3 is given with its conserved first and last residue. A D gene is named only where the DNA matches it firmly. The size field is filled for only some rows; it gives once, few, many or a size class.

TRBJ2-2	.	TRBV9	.	TGTGCCAGCAGCGTCGGACAGTTTCCCGGGGAGCTGTTTTTT	CASSVGQFPGELFF
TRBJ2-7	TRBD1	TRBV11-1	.	TGTGCCAGCAGCTTAGGAGACAGGGGGCCACGGGAGCAGTACTTC	CASSLGDRGPREQYF
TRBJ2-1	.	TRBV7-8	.	TGTGCCAGCAGCTTAGCCGGGATGAGAGAGCAGTTCTTC	CASSLAGMREQFF
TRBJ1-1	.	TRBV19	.	TGTGCCAGTAGTATTCTCACTGAAGCTTTCTTT	CASSILTEAFF
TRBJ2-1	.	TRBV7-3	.	TGTGCCAGCAGCTTAGGAATGAATGAGCAGTTCTTC	CASSLGMNEQFF
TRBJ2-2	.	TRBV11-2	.	TGTGCCAGCAGCTCGCGGCCCTTTGACGCCGGGGAGCTGTTTTTT	CASSSRPFDAGELFF
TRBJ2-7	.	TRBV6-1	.	TGTGCCAGCAGTGAACCGACCCGAGGAGGTCGGTACGAGCAGTACTTC	CASSEPTRGGRYEQYF
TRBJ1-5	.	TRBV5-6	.	TGTGCCAGCAGCTTGTATTCGGGCAATCAGCCCCAGCATTTT	CASSLYSGNQPQHF
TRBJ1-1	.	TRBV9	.	TGTGCCAGCAGCTACCACCAGGGGACTGAAGCTTTCTTT	CASSYHQGTEAFF
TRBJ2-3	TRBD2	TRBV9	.	TGTGCCAGCAGCGTCGCTGGGCTAGCGGCCACAGATACGCAGTATTTT	CASSVAGLAATDTQYF
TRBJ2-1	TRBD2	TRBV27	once	TGTGCCAGCAGCTTAAGGCAGGGACTAGCGCTAAATGAGCAGTTCTTC	CASSLRQGLALNEQFF
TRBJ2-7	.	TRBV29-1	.	TGCAGCGTTGAGCTTGCCCAAAACAACGCCTACGAGCAGTACTTC	CSVELAQNNAYEQYF
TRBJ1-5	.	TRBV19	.	TGTGCCAGTAGGTCACTCTCCCAGGGAAATGGCAATCAGCCCCAGCATTTT	CASRSLSQGNGNQPQHF
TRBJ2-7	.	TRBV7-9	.	TGTGCCAGCAGCTTTCTGCCGGGACACTCCTCCTACGAGCAGTACTTC	CASSFLPGHSSYEQYF
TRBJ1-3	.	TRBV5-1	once	TGCGCCAGCAGCTTGGACGTAGGAAACACCATATATTTT	CASSLDVGNTIYF
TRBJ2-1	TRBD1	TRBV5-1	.	TGCGCCAGCAGCGCGCCAGGGGGCTCCTACAATGAGCAGTTCTTC	CASSAPGGSYNEQFF
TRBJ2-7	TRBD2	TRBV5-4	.	TGTGCCAGCAGCTTGATCTCCACTAGCGGGAGGACGATATACGAGCAGTACTTC	CASSLISTSGRTIYEQYF
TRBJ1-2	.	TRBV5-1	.	TGCGCCAGCAGCACAAGTCAGGGGTCTAACTATGGCTACACCTTC	CASSTSQGSNYGYTF
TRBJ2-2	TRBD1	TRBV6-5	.	TGTGCCAGCAGCCGACAGGGGGTTAACACCGGGGAGCTGTTTTTT	CASSRQGVNTGELFF
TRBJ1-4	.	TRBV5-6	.	TGTGCCAGCAGCTTGGGCCGGACATACAATGAAAAACTGTTTTTT	CASSLGRTYNEKLFF
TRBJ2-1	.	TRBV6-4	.	TGTGCCAGCAGTGGCATACGAACGGGGGTGCGCTACAATGAGCAGTTCTTC	CASSGIRTGVRYNEQFF
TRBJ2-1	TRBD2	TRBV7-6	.	TGTGCCAGCAGCTTAGGGACTAGCGGGAGAATTGAGCAGTTCTTC	CASSLGTSGRIEQFF
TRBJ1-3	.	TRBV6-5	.	TGTGCCAGCAACCCTAGAGGGAGGAGTGGCACCATATATTTT	CASNPRGRSGTIYF
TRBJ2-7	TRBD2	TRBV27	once	TGTGCCAGCAAACTAGCGGGAGGGCCTTACGAGCAGTACTTC	CASKLAGGPYEQYF
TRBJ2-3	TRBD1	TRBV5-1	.	TGCGCCAGCAGTCCACAGGGGGCTGGCACAGATACGCAGTATTTT	CASSPQGAGTDTQYF
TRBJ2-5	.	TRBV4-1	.	TGCGCCAGCAGCCAAGGCAGCAATCCGACCCAGTACTTC	CASSQGSNPTQYF
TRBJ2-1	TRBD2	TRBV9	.	TGTACCAGCAGCACCGGGACTAGCTATGAGCAGTTCTTC	CTSSTGTSYEQFF
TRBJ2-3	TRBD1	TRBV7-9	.	TGTGCCAGCAGCCGTCGACAGGGGAGTACAGATACGCAGTATTTT	CASSRRQGSTDTQYF
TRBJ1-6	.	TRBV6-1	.	TGTGCCAGCAGGGGGTACAATTCACCCCTCCACTTT	CASRGYNSPLHF
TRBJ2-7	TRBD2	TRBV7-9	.	TGTGCCAGCAGACTCGGGACTAGCGGTCCCTACGAGCAGTACTTC	CASRLGTSGPYEQYF
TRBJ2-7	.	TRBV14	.	TGTGCCAGCAGCCCGAGTAGACAGGCATTCCGAAAAGACTTC	CASSPSRQAFRKDF
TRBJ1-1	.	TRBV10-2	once	TGCGCCAGCTTTATTGGGGAGAACACTGAAGCTTTCTTT	CASFIGENTEAFF
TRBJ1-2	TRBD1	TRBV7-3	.	TGTGCCAGCAGCTTAATGGGACAGGGGAGCTATGGCTACACCTTC	CASSLMGQGSYGYTF
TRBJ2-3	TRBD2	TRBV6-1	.	TGTGCCAGCAGTTCGCGGGGGGCTAGCACAGATACGCAGTATTTT	CASSSRGASTDTQYF
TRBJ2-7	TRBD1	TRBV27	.	TGTGCCAGCAGTTTAAGGGTCGGGACAGGGACCTACGAGCAGTACTTC	CASSLRVGTGTYEQYF